This TCR beta chain was observed in a study of regulatory T cells in long-lasting Graves disease. Germline V CDR1 and CDR2: GTSNPN, SVGIG (reference sequence). This CDR3 has 15 amino acids. The V and J ends lost 3 bases and 1 base, in that order; junction bases with no gene match: 6. This sample's time point: newly diagnosed GD, antithyroid drugs for less than 3 months. Researchers made the TCR library from RNA that was extracted from PBMCs. iRepertoire HTBI primers and Arm-PCR of CDR3 regions built TCR beta libraries. TCRdb fed the multiplex PCR reads into MiXCR, producing one record per CDR3 protein. The data hold about 430,000 distinct CDR3 sequences, with 15% observed a single time. These data were also filed under a second study, of T cells in Graves' hyperthyroidism and ophthalmopathy.

The chain has TRBV30 and TRBJ2-3; TRBD1 matches at 8 bases. The clonotype originates from a woman in her 40s with Graves disease. This specimen was peripheral blood mononuclear cells (PBMCs), taken at new diagnosis, from a patient treated with antithyroid drugs. In DNA form, the CDR3 reads TGTGCCTGGAGGGGCAGGGGGCGCGGCACAGATACGCAGTATTTT. It translates to CAWRGRGRGTDTQYF.